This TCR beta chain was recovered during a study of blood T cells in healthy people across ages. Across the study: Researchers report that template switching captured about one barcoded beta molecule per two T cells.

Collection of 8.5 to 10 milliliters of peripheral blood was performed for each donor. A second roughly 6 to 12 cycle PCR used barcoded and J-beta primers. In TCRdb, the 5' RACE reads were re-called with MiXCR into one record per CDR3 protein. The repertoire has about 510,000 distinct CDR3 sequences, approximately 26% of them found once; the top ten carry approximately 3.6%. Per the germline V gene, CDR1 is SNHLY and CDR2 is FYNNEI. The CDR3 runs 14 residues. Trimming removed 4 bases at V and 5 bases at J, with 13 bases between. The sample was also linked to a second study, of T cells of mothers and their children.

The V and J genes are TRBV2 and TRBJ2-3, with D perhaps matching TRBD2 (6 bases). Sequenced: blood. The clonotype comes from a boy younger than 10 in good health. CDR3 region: CASSAWGGGDTQYF. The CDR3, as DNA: TGTGCCAGCAGTGCATGGGGAGGAGGAGATACGCAGTATTTT.